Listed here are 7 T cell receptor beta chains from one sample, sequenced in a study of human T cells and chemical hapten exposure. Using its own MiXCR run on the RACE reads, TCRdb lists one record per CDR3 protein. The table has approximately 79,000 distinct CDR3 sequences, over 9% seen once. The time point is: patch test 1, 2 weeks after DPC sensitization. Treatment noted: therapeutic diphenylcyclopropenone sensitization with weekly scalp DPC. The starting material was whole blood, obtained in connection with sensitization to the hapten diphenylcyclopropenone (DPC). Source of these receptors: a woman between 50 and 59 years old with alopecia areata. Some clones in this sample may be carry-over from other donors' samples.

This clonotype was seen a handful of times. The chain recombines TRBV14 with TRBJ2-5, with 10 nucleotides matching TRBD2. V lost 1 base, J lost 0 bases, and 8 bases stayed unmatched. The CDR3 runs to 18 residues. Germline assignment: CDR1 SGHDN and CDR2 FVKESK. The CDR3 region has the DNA TGTGCCAGCAGCCAAGCTAGCGGGAGAGACCTGTACCAAGAGACCCAGTACTTC. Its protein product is CASSQASGRDLYQETQYF. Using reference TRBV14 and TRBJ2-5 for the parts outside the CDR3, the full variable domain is EAGVTQFPSHSVIEKGQTVTLRCDPISGHDNLYWYRRVMGKEIKFLLHFVKESKQDESGMPNNRFLAERTGGTYSTLKVQPAELEDSGVYFCASSQASGRDLYQETQYFGPGTRLLVL.

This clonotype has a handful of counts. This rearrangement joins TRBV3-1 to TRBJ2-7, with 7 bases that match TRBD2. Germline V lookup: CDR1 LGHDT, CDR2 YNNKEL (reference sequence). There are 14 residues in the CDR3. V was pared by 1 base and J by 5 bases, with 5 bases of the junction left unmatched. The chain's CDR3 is CASSQVVTSDEQYF. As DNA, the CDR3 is TGTGCCAGCAGCCAAGTTGTAACTAGCGACGAGCAGTACTTC.

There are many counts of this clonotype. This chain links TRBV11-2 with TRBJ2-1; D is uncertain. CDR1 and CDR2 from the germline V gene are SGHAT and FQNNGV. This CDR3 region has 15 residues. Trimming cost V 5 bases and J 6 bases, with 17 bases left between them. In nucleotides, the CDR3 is TGTGCCAGCAGCCCGGGTCCTTCAAGTCCCAATGAGCAGTTCTTC. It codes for CASSPGPSSPNEQFF.

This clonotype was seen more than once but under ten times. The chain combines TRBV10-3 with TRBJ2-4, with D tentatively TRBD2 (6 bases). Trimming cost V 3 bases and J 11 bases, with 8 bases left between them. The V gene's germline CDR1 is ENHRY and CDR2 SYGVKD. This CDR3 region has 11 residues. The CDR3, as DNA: TGTGCCATCAGTGAAGGGGACTTTCAGTACTTC. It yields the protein CAISEGDFQYF.

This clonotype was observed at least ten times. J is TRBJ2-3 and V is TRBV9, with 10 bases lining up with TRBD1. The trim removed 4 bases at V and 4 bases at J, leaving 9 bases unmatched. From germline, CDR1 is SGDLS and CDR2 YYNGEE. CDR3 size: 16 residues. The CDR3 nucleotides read TGTGCCAGCAGCAAACGACAGGGGGCGTTGGCAGATACGCAGTATTTT. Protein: CASSKRQGALADTQYF. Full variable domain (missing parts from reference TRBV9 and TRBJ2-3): DSGVTQTPKHLITATGQRVTLRCSPRSGDLSVYWYQQSLDQGLQFLIQYYNGEERAKGNILERFSAQQFPDLHSELNLSSLELGDSALYFCASSKRQGALADTQYFGPGTRLTVL.

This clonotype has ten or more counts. The CDR3 reads CASSRGGGYTF. The CDR3 DNA reads as TGTGCCAGCAGCAGGGGGGGCGGCTACACCTTC. The V and J genes are TRBV28 and TRBJ1-2, with 7 positions matching TRBD1. Per germline, CDR1 MDHEN and CDR2 SYDVKM. Losses at the gene ends were 6 bases for V and 8 bases for J; bases not matched to a gene: 3. This CDR3 contains 11 residues.

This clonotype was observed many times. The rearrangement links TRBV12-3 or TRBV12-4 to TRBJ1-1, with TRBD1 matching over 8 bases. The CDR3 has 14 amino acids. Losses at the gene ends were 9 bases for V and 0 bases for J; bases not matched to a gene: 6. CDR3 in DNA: TGTGCCAGTCTAAGGGACAGGCTGAACACTGAAGCTTTCTTT. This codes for CASLRDRLNTEAFF.